One sample yielded the 15 T cell receptor beta chains listed below, sequenced in a study of cytomegalovirus exposure and HLA in healthy donors. PCR employed 60 Vbeta and 13 Jbeta primers. TCRdb keeps only in-frame clones here, not all; method: immunoSEQ multiplex PCR. The top ten clones hold less than 2.5% of a sample with 150,000 to 180,000 clones, 70% to 90% of them seen once. The sample was PBMCs. Source of these receptors: a woman between 18 and 30 years old in good health and CMV-seronegative.

This chain uses TRBV5-6 with TRBJ2-4; possible D gene TRBD2, 6 bases. The CDR3 is 14 residues long. V was pared by 3 bases and J by 5 bases, with 12 bases between. CDR1 SGHDT and CDR2 YYEEEE come from the germline V gene. The CDR3 sequence is CASSYGWGENIQYF. DNA for the CDR3: TGTGCCAGCAGCTACGGGTGGGGGGAAAACATTCAGTACTTC.

This chain links TRBV14 with TRBJ2-1; TRBD2 is a possible D gene (6 bases). Per germline, CDR1 SGHDN and CDR2 FVKESK. The CDR3 spans 16 residues. V dropped 1 base and J dropped 9 bases, with 19 bases sitting between them. CDR3 coding DNA: TGTGCCAGCAGCCAAGTAATGTCTAGCGCCGCCCGTGAGCAGTTCTTC. Translating it yields CASSQVMSSAAREQFF.

The chain carries TRBV5-1 and TRBJ2-5, with TRBD2 matching over 8 bases. J was trimmed by 0 bases and V by 4 bases; bases with no gene match: 8. Germline values: CDR1 SGHRS, CDR2 YFSETQ. This CDR3 is 16 amino acids long. In nucleotides, the CDR3 is TGCGCCAGCAGCCCTGGGGCTAGCGGGTACCAAGAGACCCAGTACTTC. Protein: CASSPGASGYQETQYF.

V usage is TRBV4-3 and J usage is TRBJ2-1, with D maybe TRBD2 (6 bases). Looked up from germline, CDR1 is LGHNA and CDR2 is YSLEER. V was cut by 2 bases and J by 5 bases, with 16 bases left in between. The CDR3 is 16 amino acids. CDR3 sequence reads: CASSQLTGTVNNEQFF. The CDR3 nucleotides read TGCGCCAGCAGCCAACTGACCGGGACTGTAAACAATGAGCAGTTCTTC.

This clone appeared once. The rearrangement joins TRBV5-4 to TRBJ2-3, with 7 bases that match TRBD1. This CDR3 contains 14 residues. V was pared by 5 bases and J by 0 bases, with 3 bases of the junction left unmatched. The germline CDR1 and CDR2 sequences are SGHNT and YYREEE (reference sequence). The CDR3 DNA is TGTGCCAGCAGTTGGGACAGTAGCACAGATACGCAGTATTTT. Its translation: CASSWDSSTDTQYF.

This sequence joins TRBV2 and TRBJ1-5, with a weak D call TRBD1 (5 bases). This CDR3 spans 13 amino acids. V gave up 10 bases and J gave up 1 base, with 11 bases separating them. CDR1 is SNHLY and CDR2 is FYNNEI in the germline V gene. The chain's CDR3 is CATKRDSNQPQHF. The CDR3 DNA follows: TGTGCCACGAAGCGGGACAGCAATCAGCCCCAGCATTTT.

V usage is TRBV10-3 and J usage is TRBJ2-1; 13 nucleotides align to TRBD2. Germline CDR1 ENHRY, CDR2 SYGVKD. This CDR3 has 15 residues. V trimming: 10 bases; J trimming: 10 bases; junction bases outside the gene matches: 13. DNA of the CDR3: TGTGCCACCCTGGGAACTAGCGGGGGGGTTGAGGAGCAGTTCTTC. Translated: CATLGTSGGVEEQFF.

The rearrangement links TRBV28 to TRBJ2-1, with D unclear. The V gene's germline CDR1 is MDHEN and CDR2 SYDVKM. The CDR3 has 13 amino acids. The V end was cut by 7 bases, the J end by 8 bases, with 15 bases between. The CDR3 DNA reads TGTGCCAGCACCTCAAGCCGACTGTATGAGCAGTTCTTC. Translating gives CASTSSRLYEQFF.

The chain is built from TRBV13 and TRBJ2-1; TRBD2 aligns across 11 bases. V dropped 5 bases and J dropped 2; count of bases not matched to a gene: 2. Per the germline V gene, CDR1 is PRHDT and CDR2 is FYEKMQ (reference sequence). This CDR3 region has 15 residues. The CDR3 reads CASSHSGGAYNEQFF. The CDR3 DNA is TGTGCCAGCAGCCATAGCGGGGGGGCCTACAATGAGCAGTTCTTC. The full variable domain, completed using reference TRBV13 and TRBJ2-1, is AAGVIQSPRHLIKEKRETATLKCYPIPRHDTVYWYQQGPGQDPQFLISFYEKMQSDKGSIPDRFSAQQFSDYHSELNMSSLELGDSALYFCASSHSGGAYNEQFFGPGTRLTVL.

This chain's CDR3 is CATSRAGTLTGNTIYF. CDR3 nucleotides: TGTGCCACCAGCAGAGCTGGGACACTGACTGGAAACACCATATATTTT. The V gene is TRBV15, the J gene TRBJ1-3; possibly TRBD1 for D (6 bases). Trimming cost V 1 base and J 2 bases, with 12 bases left between them. Germline CDR1 is LNHNV and CDR2 is YYDKDF (reference sequence). The CDR3 length is 16 residues.

This rearrangement joins TRBV30 to TRBJ1-2; 10 nucleotides match TRBD1. In germline, CDR1 is GTSNPN, CDR2 SVGIG (reference sequence). The CDR3 is 14 amino acids. With V trimmed by 4 bases and J by 7 bases, 9 bases remained unmatched. The CDR3 spells CAWTSGTGEGGYTF. In DNA form, the CDR3 reads TGTGCCTGGACGTCCGGGACAGGGGAGGGTGGCTACACCTTC.

The V gene is TRBV9, the J gene TRBJ2-5, with TRBD1 matching 8 bases. Germline CDR1 SGDLS, CDR2 YYNGEE. With 3 bases clipped from V and 5 bases from J, the junction kept 12 bases outside the gene matches. The CDR3 is made up of 16 amino acids. As DNA, the CDR3 is TGTGCCAGCAGCGCTACAGGACAGGGCGTTTTGGAGACCCAGTACTTC. It codes for CASSATGQGVLETQYF.

The V and J genes are TRBV30 and TRBJ1-3; unclear D gene. V shed 0 bases and J shed 4 bases, with 7 bases lying between them. The germline V gene encodes CDR1 GTSNPN and CDR2 SVGIG (reference sequence). The CDR3 runs to 13 residues. CDR3 sequence: CAWSVLLGNTIYF. The CDR3 DNA reads as TGTGCCTGGAGTGTTCTACTCGGAAACACCATATATTTT.

This chain uses TRBV11-2 with TRBJ1-2; a weak D match, TRBD1 (6 bases). CDR1 SGHAT and CDR2 FQNNGV come from the germline V gene. There are 16 residues in the CDR3. V was pared by 2 bases and J by 3 bases, with 16 bases between. The CDR3 here is CASSLWAAGDDYGYTF. The DNA for the CDR3 is TGTGCCAGCAGCTTATGGGCAGCAGGGGACGACTATGGCTACACCTTC.

CDR3: CASSAPTGSDYEQYF. As DNA, the CDR3 is TGTGCCAGCAGCGCTCCGACAGGGTCGGATTACGAGCAGTACTTC. The chain combines TRBV7-9 with TRBJ2-7, with 7 bases matching TRBD1. The trim removed 5 bases at V and 4 bases at J, leaving 11 bases unmatched. Germline CDR1 is SEHNR and CDR2 is FQNEAQ (reference sequence). The CDR3 extends over 15 amino acids.